The rows below give T cell receptor beta chains drawn from one sample of a study of shared clonotypes between healthy human individuals. The method was immunoSEQ multiplex PCR; TCRdb's version includes in-frame clones alone and lacks a portion of them. The sample yields around 500,000 clones, more than 75% seen once. The sequencing input was PBMCs. Source of these receptors: a woman between 40 and 55 years old in good health. Some clones in this sample may be carry-over from other donors' samples. CDR3s include the opening cysteine and the closing phenylalanine or tryptophan. A D gene is named only where the DNA matches it firmly. Some rows mark clone size as missing; the rest say once, few, many or name a class of expanded clone.

V gene	clone size	J gene	D gene	CDR3 protein	CDR3 DNA
TRBV11-3	.	TRBJ2-7	.	CASSFSGEGEQYF	TGTGCCAGCAGCTTTTCGGGAGAGGGCGAGCAGTACTTC
TRBV2	.	TRBJ2-5	.	CASSDMGVETQYF	TGTGCCAGCAGTGATATGGGGGTAGAGACCCAGTACTTC
TRBV7-2	.	TRBJ2-7	.	CASSRKTGSISYEQYF	TGTGCCAGCAGCCGTAAGACGGGGTCTATCTCCTACGAGCAGTACTTC
TRBV2	.	TRBJ1-2	.	CASKGTRANYGYTF	TGTGCCAGCAAAGGGACACGGGCTAACTATGGCTACACCTTC
TRBV19	.	TRBJ2-2	.	CASSTGPGELFF	TGTGCCAGTAGTACGGGACCCGGGGAGCTGTTTTTT
TRBV9	.	TRBJ2-1	.	CASSVVLGSGNEQFF	TGTGCCAGCAGCGTAGTTCTGGGGAGCGGAAATGAGCAGTTCTTC
TRBV30	many	TRBJ1-2	TRBD1	CACRQGAPFYGYTF	TGTGCCTGTAGACAGGGGGCCCCCTTCTATGGCTACACCTTC
TRBV14	many	TRBJ2-5	.	CASSQDGRETQYF	TGTGCCAGCAGCCAAGATGGTAGAGAGACCCAGTACTTC
TRBV2	.	TRBJ1-2	.	CASSWNSQGPYGYTF	TGTGCCAGCAGTTGGAACAGCCAAGGGCCCTATGGCTACACCTTC
TRBV4-2	.	TRBJ2-7	TRBD1	CASSQEVFVGTGTYEQYF	TGTGCCAGCAGCCAAGAGGTATTCGTTGGGACAGGAACTTACGAGCAGTACTTC
TRBV2	.	TRBJ2-2	.	CASRRRGSGELFF	TGTGCCAGCAGGCGACGGGGGTCCGGGGAGCTGTTTTTT
TRBV5-8	.	TRBJ1-1	.	CASSLERQAFEAFF	TGTGCCAGCAGCTTGGAGAGGCAGGCCTTTGAAGCTTTCTTT
TRBV28	.	TRBJ2-7	TRBD1	CASSWDRVSYEQYF	TGTGCCAGCAGTTGGGACAGGGTTTCCTACGAGCAGTACTTC
TRBV6-1	.	TRBJ2-4	TRBD2	CASSEIAGDIQYF	TGTGCCAGCAGTGAAATAGCGGGGGACATTCAGTACTTC
TRBV2	.	TRBJ2-7	.	CASGDWSTREQYF	TGTGCCAGCGGAGACTGGTCTACGCGAGAGCAGTACTTC
TRBV2	.	TRBJ2-7	.	CASSEEAGYYEQYF	TGTGCCAGCAGTGAAGAGGCGGGTTACTACGAGCAGTACTTC
TRBV4-1	.	TRBJ1-1	TRBD1	CASSQGMARDRGREAFF	TGCGCCAGCAGCCAAGGGATGGCCCGGGACAGGGGGCGAGAAGCTTTCTTT
TRBV7-2	.	TRBJ2-3	TRBD2	CASSPQGLAGGPGTDTQYF	TGTGCCAGCAGCCCTCAGGGACTAGCGGGAGGGCCAGGCACAGATACGCAGTATTTT
TRBV5-1	.	TRBJ1-4	.	CASSLGAIANEKLFF	TGCGCCAGCAGCTTGGGCGCGATAGCTAATGAAAAACTGTTTTTT
TRBV10-3	.	TRBJ1-1	.	CAISESTNQAFF	TGTGCCATCAGTGAGTCCACCAATCAAGCTTTCTTT